This T cell receptor (beta chain) came from a study of identifying expanded T cells in peripheral blood. J gave up 4 bases and V 4 bases, and 6 bases lay outside the gene matches. CDR1 MNHEY and CDR2 SVGAGI come from the germline V gene. The CDR3 spans 15 residues. Method: immunoSEQ multiplex PCR; TCRdb's copy keeps in-frame clones and lacks some. This table has about 110,000 clones, 88% appearing once. Sequenced sample: blood. The TCR originated in a person aged 18 to 75 in good health. The V call is TRBV6-5, the J call TRBJ2-3; 9 positions match TRBD2. The CDR3 DNA sequence: TGTGCCAGCAGTTCGCGGGGGGGTGGGCCAGATACGCAGTATTTT. It translates to CASSSRGGGPDTQYF.